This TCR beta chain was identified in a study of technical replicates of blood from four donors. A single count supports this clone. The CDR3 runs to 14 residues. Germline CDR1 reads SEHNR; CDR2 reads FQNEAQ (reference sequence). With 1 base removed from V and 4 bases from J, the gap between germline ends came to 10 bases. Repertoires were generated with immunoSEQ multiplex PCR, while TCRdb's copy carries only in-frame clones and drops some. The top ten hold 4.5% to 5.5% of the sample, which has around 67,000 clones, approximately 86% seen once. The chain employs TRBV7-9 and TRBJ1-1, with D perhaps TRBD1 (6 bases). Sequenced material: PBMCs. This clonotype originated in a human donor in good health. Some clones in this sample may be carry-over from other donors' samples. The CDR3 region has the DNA TGTGCCAGCAGCTTAGGCGGGGGGCCCACTGAAGCTTTCTTT. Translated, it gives CASSLGGGPTEAFF.